This T cell receptor (beta chain) was captured by sequencing in a study of siplizumab effects on memory and regulatory T cells. Per individual sample, approximately 91,000 TCR templates were assayed. TCRdb keeps only in-frame clones here, not all; method: immunoSEQ multiplex PCR. The data show approximately 91,000 clones, with roughly 94% seen just once and 15% to 20% held by the top ten. Trimming removed 2 bases from V and 4 bases from J, with 8 bases in between. The length of the CDR3 is 13 residues. Germline CDR1 is SGHRS and CDR2 is YFSETQ. Regarding the study as a whole: Proliferating Tregs' suppressive function in siplizumab cultures went unconfirmed. Apparently key alloresponse contributors, naive T cells also seemed more diverse than memory cells. Few alloreactive clones mapped to unstimulated subsets.

As to this clone: Its specificity is unknown.

The sample taken for sequencing was CD8+ T cells sorted from blood. V is TRBV5-1 and J is TRBJ2-3, with D perhaps being TRBD1 or TRBD2 (5 bases each). The receptor was derived from a human donor in good health. CDR3 amino acids: CASSFEGSDTQYF. CDR3 DNA sequence: TGCGCCAGCAGCTTCGAGGGGTCAGATACGCAGTATTTT.